This T cell receptor (beta chain) was documented in a study of TET2 disruption in CD19-targeted CAR T cells (dated by TCRdb to between 2017 and 2018). With regard to the full study: Sample numbers were set by the original clinical trial design and sample availability, with no additional inclusion criteria. The study at large found these results: The conclusions about the patient's CAR T cells were based on extensive analysis of only one subject.

CDR1 and CDR2 were assigned from the germline V gene as LGHNA and YNFKEQ. The CDR3 numbers 17 residues from cysteine through phenylalanine. The DNA shown is the part of the CDR3 that was read: 42 bases, in frame from base 1. Ends trimmed: V by 0 bases, J by 4 bases; bases unmatched to a gene: 7. The treatment or condition label here, explained by the study, means: autologous CTL019 cells: CD19 CAR with 4-1BB and CD3 zeta domains. TCR zeta and 4-1BB costimulatory signaling domains were built into the CD19 CAR. Leukapheresis was used to collect T cells from peripheral blood for manufacturing CTL019. The DNeasy Blood and Tissue Kit was used to extract genomic DNA from pre-infusion T cells, peripheral blood, or sorted post-infusion T cells. About this clone itself: The antigen it recognizes is unknown. The CDR3 end falls 3 residues outside the read, so it is completed with the germline J gene.

The immunoSEQ assay was used for deep sequencing of the TCR beta chain. Under the source paper's analysis protocol: Only productive TCR beta rearrangements went into calculating clonotype frequencies. TCRdb retrieved this table from immuneACCESS and kept in-frame rearrangements only. Not all clones are present; in checked studies, unresolved V genes account for under half, and no reason is known for the remainder. V and J calls and clone size come straight from that table; D and trimming were deduced from the DNA. For this sample, the table gives under 30,000 clones. The ten largest clones represent roughly 1.8% of the sample.

This clonotype was sampled from a man in his 70s with chronic lymphocytic leukemia. This specimen was CD8- CAR+ T cells sorted from cultured blood T cells, taken for CD19 CAR T cell therapy. The cell subset or site tag for this specimen amounts to: CD8-negative CAR-positive T cells from the infusion product. The chain employs TRBV4-2 and TRBJ1-5; the central 9 bases match TRBD1. The sequenced CDR3 bases are TGTGCCAGCAGCCAAGAAGATGCCGGGACAGGGAATCAGCCC. It encodes CASSQEDAGTGNQP. The full CDR3 reads CASSQEDAGTGNQPQHF.